This T cell receptor beta chain was recovered during a study of prognosis after radiotherapy for stage I lung cancer. Turning to the study itself: Tumors were squamous cell carcinoma in roughly 7 patients and adenocarcinoma in twelve. Patients received 3 to 5 SBRT fractions with a biologically effective dose of at least 100 Gy.

V lost 4 bases, J lost 4 bases, and 8 bases stayed unmatched. This CDR3 region has 16 residues. The germline V gene encodes CDR1 SNHLY and CDR2 FYNNEI. It was by two-round multiplex PCR that TCR beta CDR3 was amplified from genomic DNA. It was primers specific to each TRBV and TRBJ gene that first-round PCR used. TCRdb analysed the multiplex PCR reads with MiXCR anew, one entry per CDR3 protein. This table has about 17,000 distinct CDR3 sequences, about a sixth appearing once. Many counts were recorded for this clonotype. J is TRBJ1-5 and V is TRBV2; TRBD1 matches 9 bases. This receptor was identified in a donor aged 50 or older with non-small cell lung cancer. Specimen: PBMCs, collected before or after stereotactic body radiation therapy (not recorded which). The CDR3 region has the DNA TGTGCCAGCAGTGGAAGTACAGGGGGCTGGAATCAGCCCCAGCATTTT. It yields the protein CASSGSTGGWNQPQHF. Based on the CDR3 plus reference TRBV2 and TRBJ1-5, the full variable domain is EPEVTQTPSHQVTQMGQEVILRCVPISNHLYFYWYRQILGQKVEFLVSFYNNEISEKSEIFDDQFSVERPDGSNFTLKIRSTKLEDSAMYFCASSGSTGGWNQPQHFGDGTRLSIL.